The clone carrying this TCR beta chain was seen just once. Methods used by the authors: The assay estimated nucleated cells by amplifying reference gene primers. The data were produced by immunoSEQ multiplex PCR, yet TCRdb's version contains in-frame clones alone and is incomplete. The D gene and trimming were derived from the DNA, and the V and J assignments and clone size from that table. The table includes roughly 120,000 clones, approximately 90% detected once. The source of the sample is a study of blood T cell repertoires in COVID-19. In the study overall: There were acute and convalescent COVID-19 samples, and they came from the United States, Italy and Spain.

The CDR3 runs 15 residues. The V end was cut by 3 bases, the J end by 0 bases, with 12 bases between. Per germline, CDR1 SGHNT and CDR2 YYREEE (reference sequence). Specimen: peripheral blood. The receptor was derived from a human donor with active COVID-19. The donor label of this sample is uncertain. The rearrangement joins TRBV5-4 to TRBJ1-1, with D hard to call. CDR3 bases: TGTGCCAGCAGCTCTTGGCAGTCATTGAACACTGAAGCTTTCTTT. This sequence encodes CASSSWQSLNTEAFF.